The 24 T cell receptor beta chains below come from one sample, sequenced in a study of cytomegalovirus exposure and HLA in healthy donors. Amplification used 60 Vbeta primers and 13 Jbeta primers. The assay was immunoSEQ multiplex PCR, and TCRdb's table has in-frame clones only and misses some. The sample holds some 180,000 clones, 82% seen once. The sample comprised PBMCs. These receptors originate from a man aged 35 to 55 in good health and CMV-seronegative.

This clone was observed a handful of times. The chain carries TRBV2 and TRBJ2-2; no firm D call. CDR1 SNHLY and CDR2 FYNNEI come from the germline V gene. The CDR3 is 16 amino acids. With 6 bases removed from V and 0 bases from J, the gap between germline ends came to 14 bases. In nucleotides, the CDR3 is TGTGCCAGCAGCTCGGGTCATATAGCGAACACCGGGGAGCTGTTTTTT. Translating gives CASSSGHIANTGELFF.

The chain employs TRBV25-1 and TRBJ1-1, with 8 bases aligning to TRBD1. Germline CDR1 reads MGHDK; CDR2 reads SYGVNS. With 6 bases clipped from V and 3 bases from J, the junction kept 6 bases outside the gene matches. CDR3 length equals 14 residues. The CDR3 here is CASRPTGGDTEAFF. The CDR3 DNA reads TGTGCCAGCAGACCAACAGGGGGGGACACTGAAGCTTTCTTT.

The chain joins TRBV19 to TRBJ1-1, with unresolved D. Per the germline V gene, CDR1 is LNHDA and CDR2 is SQIVND (reference sequence). V dropped 5 bases and J dropped 5 bases, with 15 bases sitting between them. There are 14 residues in the CDR3. The DNA of the CDR3 is TGTGCCAGTAGTCGTCCGGACTTAAGTACTGAAGCTTTCTTT. It is translated as CASSRPDLSTEAFF.

The chain links TRBV6-6 to TRBJ2-1, with 11 bases that match TRBD1. This CDR3 spans 15 amino acids. Trimming cost V 7 bases and J 6 bases; bases outside gene matches: 8. Germline V gene lookup returns CDR1 MNHNY and CDR2 SVGAGI (reference sequence). CDR3 bases: TGTGCCAGCACCAGGGACAGGGGGATCTTCAATGAGCAGTTCTTC. Amino acids: CASTRDRGIFNEQFF.

This clone was observed a few times. The J gene is TRBJ2-2, the V gene TRBV5-5, with D unclear. V was cut by 2 bases and J by 4 bases, with 9 bases left in between. The CDR3 has 14 amino acids. The germline V gene encodes CDR1 SGHKS and CDR2 YYEKEE (reference sequence). Here the CDR3 reads CASSLPTITGELFF. In nucleotides, the CDR3 is TGTGCCAGCAGCTTACCAACAATCACCGGGGAGCTGTTTTTT.

V is TRBV9 and J is TRBJ1-4; TRBD1 might be the D (5 bases). Germline V gene data show CDR1 as SGDLS and CDR2 as YYNGEE. V lost 4 bases, J lost 7 bases, and 14 bases lay in between. CDR3 length: 14 amino acids. The CDR3 region has the DNA TGTGCCAGCAGCCTCCGCGGGGGGATTGAAAAACTGTTTTTT. Encoded protein: CASSLRGGIEKLFF.

This chain connects TRBV30 to TRBJ2-7, with 8 bases lining up with TRBD2. J lost 2 bases, V lost 2 bases, and 5 bases had no gene match. The CDR3 sequence is 14 residues long. Germline assignment: CDR1 GTSNPN and CDR2 SVGIG (reference sequence). This chain's CDR3 is CAWSTPSGPYEQYF. DNA for the CDR3: TGTGCCTGGAGTACCCCTAGCGGGCCCTACGAGCAGTACTTC.

V is TRBV6-5 and J is TRBJ2-4; D may be TRBD2 (6 bases). There are 15 residues in the CDR3. The germline gives CDR1 MNHEY, CDR2 SVGAGI. The V gene lost 6 bases and the J gene lost 0 bases, with 12 bases spanning the gap. This CDR3 reads CASRGRGVAKNIQYF. In DNA, the CDR3 is TGTGCCAGCAGGGGCCGCGGGGTAGCCAAAAACATTCAGTACTTC.

The J gene is TRBJ2-5, the V gene TRBV28, with D unclear. The CDR3 loop spans 11 amino acids. Germline CDR1 and CDR2: MDHEN and SYDVKM. The V end lost 6 bases, the J end lost 8 bases, and 10 bases lay between the germline ends. CDR3 DNA: TGTGCCAGCAGATCTACCCTCACCCAGTACTTC. Its translation is CASRSTLTQYF.

The chain links TRBV27 to TRBJ1-4; D unclear. Germline CDR1 is MNHEY and CDR2 is SMNVEV (reference sequence). The CDR3 consists of 13 residues. V shed 1 base and J shed 7 bases, with 7 bases lying between them. The CDR3 region is CASSLWFGEKLFF. The DNA of the CDR3 is TGTGCCAGCAGTTTATGGTTCGGTGAAAAACTGTTTTTT.

This chain links TRBV28 with TRBJ2-1; the D gene is possibly TRBD2 (6 bases). CDR1 and CDR2 (germline): MDHEN, SYDVKM. The V gene lost 6 bases and the J gene lost 8 bases, with 29 bases spanning the gap. There are 18 residues in the CDR3. The CDR3 protein is CASSHAPGLAPSWDEQFF. In nucleotides, the CDR3 is TGTGCCAGCAGCCATGCGCCGGGACTCGCCCCTAGCTGGGATGAGCAGTTCTTC.

The V call is TRBV4-1, the J call TRBJ1-5; no reliable D call. Germline V gives CDR1 MGHRA, CDR2 YSYEKL. V lost 1 base and J 0 bases, leaving 4 bases between the germline ends. The CDR3 spans 14 residues. For the CDR3, the DNA is TGCGCCAGCAGCCAAGTATATAGCAATCAGCCCCAGCATTTT. Residues: CASSQVYSNQPQHF.

The chain couples TRBV5-1 to TRBJ2-3; 10 nucleotides align to TRBD2. Per the germline V gene, CDR1 is SGHRS and CDR2 is YFSETQ. The CDR3 spans 14 residues. V lost 6 bases to trimming and J lost 2 bases; unmatched junction nucleotides: 3. CDR3 sequence reads: CASNSGGITDTQYF. CDR3 nucleotides: TGCGCCAGCAATAGCGGGGGGATCACAGATACGCAGTATTTT.

The V call is TRBV7-3, the J call TRBJ2-2, with D possibly matching TRBD1 (7 bases). Trimming removed 6 bases from V and 1 base from J, with 12 bases in between. Germline loops: CDR1 SGHTA, CDR2 FQGTGA. The CDR3 length is 15 residues. CDR3 nucleotides: TGTGCCAGCAGGCGGGACAGCTTGAACACCGGGGAGCTGTTTTTT. Translation: CASRRDSLNTGELFF.

This chain uses TRBV7-2 with TRBJ2-3; weak D call: TRBD2 (6 bases). The CDR3 has 16 residues. The V gene's germline CDR1 is SGHTA and CDR2 FQGNSA. Trimming took off 5 bases at V and 0 bases at J, with 15 bases between the two ends. The CDR3 sequence: CASSTRAAGSTDTQYF. CDR3 DNA sequence: TGTGCCAGCAGCACCCGGGCTGCGGGGAGCACAGATACGCAGTATTTT.

This sequence joins TRBV10-3 and TRBJ1-2; D is unclear. The CDR3 length is 13 residues. The germline gives CDR1 ENHRY, CDR2 SYGVKD. Trimming stripped 3 bases from V and 6 bases from J, with 11 bases between. CDR3 protein: CAISDSTRDGYTF. The CDR3 DNA is TGTGCCATCAGTGACAGCACTAGGGATGGCTACACCTTC.

The J gene is TRBJ2-7, the V gene TRBV9, with 11 bases that match TRBD1. CDR1 is SGDLS, CDR2 YYNGEE, per germline. Losses at the gene ends were 0 bases for V and 7 bases for J; bases not matched to a gene: 9. This CDR3 is built from 16 residues. CDR3: CASSVEGTGGLEEQYF. DNA of the CDR3: TGTGCCAGCAGCGTAGAAGGGACAGGGGGACTAGAGGAGCAGTACTTC.

The chain combines TRBV7-2 with TRBJ2-3; D remains ambiguous. V was pared by 1 base and J by 6 bases, with 8 bases between. CDR1 is SGHTA, CDR2 FQGNSA, per germline. The CDR3 covers 13 residues. The CDR3 here is CASSLERVDTQYF. DNA of the CDR3: TGTGCCAGCAGCTTAGAAAGAGTGGATACGCAGTATTTT. The whole variable domain, remainder taken from reference TRBV7-2 and TRBJ2-3, is GAGVSQSPSNKVTEKGKDVELRCDPISGHTALYWYRQSLGQGLEFLIYFQGNSAPDKSGLPSDRFSAERTGGSVSTLTIQRTQQEDSAVYLCASSLERVDTQYFGPGTRLTVL.

This clone was seen once. CDR3 residues: CASSRVAGLEKLFF. In DNA, the CDR3 is TGTGCCAGCTCCCGAGTTGCCGGACTTGAAAAACTGTTTTTT. This chain links TRBV18 with TRBJ1-4, with D hard to call. V gave up 6 bases and J gave up 7 bases, with 15 bases separating them. CDR3 length: 14 residues. The germline gives CDR1 KGHSH, CDR2 LQKENI.

This sequence joins TRBV27 and TRBJ2-1, with TRBD1 matching over 8 bases. CDR1 is MNHEY and CDR2 is SMNVEV in the germline V gene (reference sequence). With 5 bases clipped from V and 4 bases from J, the junction kept 4 bases outside the gene matches. This CDR3 has 14 amino acids. The chain's CDR3 is CASSPRTGYNEQFF. CDR3 nucleotide sequence: TGTGCCAGCAGTCCGCGGACAGGGTACAATGAGCAGTTCTTC.

The rearrangement links TRBV4-3 to TRBJ2-3, with 11 bases matching TRBD2. Germline-derived CDR1 and CDR2 are LGHNA and YSLEER. The CDR3 loop spans 17 amino acids. V lost 2 bases and J lost 0; bases outside the gene matches: 4. Here the CDR3 reads CASSQLAGGLSTDTQYF. The CDR3 DNA follows: TGCGCCAGCAGCCAACTAGCGGGGGGCCTTAGCACAGATACGCAGTATTTT.

This clone was found a few times. The chain combines TRBV7-9 with TRBJ1-3, with D hard to call. V was pared by 4 bases and J by 0 bases, with 10 bases between. There are 15 residues in the CDR3. From germline, CDR1 is SEHNR and CDR2 FQNEAQ (reference sequence). CDR3 nucleotide sequence: TGTGCCAGCAGCTCCGACACCTTCTCTGGAAACACCATATATTTT. Its protein product is CASSSDTFSGNTIYF. Combining the CDR3 with reference TRBV7-9 and TRBJ1-3 gives the whole variable domain DTGVSQNPRHKITKRGQNVTFRCDPISEHNRLYWYRQTLGQGPEFLTYFQNEAQLEKSRLLSDRFSAERPKGSFSTLEIQRTEQGDSAMYLCASSSDTFSGNTIYFGEGSWLTVV.

A note on this clone: This sample also contains other DNA sequences that code for the same CDR3. The chain links TRBV19 to TRBJ2-7, with 9 bases lining up with TRBD1. From germline, CDR1 is LNHDA and CDR2 SQIVND (reference sequence). The CDR3 covers 15 residues. The V segment lost 3 bases and the J segment 2 bases; nucleotides outside the gene matches: 5. Here the CDR3 DNA reads TGTGCCAGTAGTATTACGGGGACAGGGACCTACGAGCAGTACTTC. Its protein is CASSITGTGTYEQYF.

The CDR3 nucleotides read TGTGCCATCAGGGCCGGTAGGGGCACGGAGACCCAGTACTTC. Its protein is CAIRAGRGTETQYF. The genes are TRBV7-8 and TRBJ2-5; D perhaps matches TRBD1 (5 bases). The V gene lost 10 bases and the J gene lost 5 bases, with 20 bases spanning the gap. There are 14 residues in the CDR3. Germline V gene sequence: CDR1 SGHVS, CDR2 FQNEAQ.